The clone carrying this TCR beta chain has a handful of counts. Its specificity is not known. Both 60 Vbeta primers and 13 Jbeta primers went into the PCR. The repertoire was sequenced with immunoSEQ multiplex PCR; TCRdb's copy has only in-frame clones and lacks some. The sample lists over 85,000 clones, around 8% occurring once. This sample was included in a study of cytomegalovirus exposure and HLA in healthy donors. The CDR3 is made up of 14 amino acids. The germline V and J ends were trimmed by 3 bases and 9 bases, with 15 bases remaining between them. Germline assignment: CDR1 MGHDK and CDR2 SYGVNS. General study results and limits: Accounts indicate the classifier identified cytomegalovirus status with strong specificity and sensitivity. Association of a missense DCLRE1C variant with TCR beta V- and J-gene trimming was reported in a later analysis.

Sequenced material: PBMCs. This TCR derives from a man aged 50 to 60 in good health and CMV-seronegative. This rearrangement joins TRBV25-1 to TRBJ1-3; D might be TRBD1 (5 bases). The DNA of the CDR3 is TGTGCCAGCAGTGACGTGGGGCGAGGTGGCACCATATATTTT. This gives the protein CASSDVGRGGTIYF.